A selection of T cell receptor beta chains follows, all from one sample in a study of blood T cell repertoires in COVID-19. Sequenced by immunoSEQ multiplex PCR; TCRdb stores in-frame clones only, minus some. The profile covers about 250,000 clones, with almost 85% appearing a single time and approximately 5.1% taken by the ten largest. Material for sequencing was peripheral blood. These receptor sequences come from a man aged 45-65 years with active or convalescent COVID-19. Both conserved end residues are part of each CDR3. Fields, in order: V gene, J gene, CDR3 protein.

v_gene: TRBV20-1; j_gene: TRBJ2-7; CDR3aa: CSVQGRNEQYF
v_gene: TRBV7-3; j_gene: TRBJ2-1; CDR3aa: CASSTQGSSYNEQFF
v_gene: TRBV29-1; j_gene: TRBJ2-2; CDR3aa: CSVGITNTGELFF
v_gene: TRBV28; j_gene: TRBJ1-5; CDR3aa: CASSSHTGGSWRPQHF
v_gene: TRBV4-1; j_gene: TRBJ2-2; CDR3aa: CASSQDNAPAGELFF
v_gene: TRBV6-6; j_gene: TRBJ2-7; CDR3aa: CATTLGGSSYEQYF
v_gene: TRBV6-6; j_gene: TRBJ2-1; CDR3aa: CASSATRYNEQFF
v_gene: TRBV30; j_gene: TRBJ1-2; CDR3aa: CAWSVVGATYGYTF
v_gene: TRBV30; j_gene: TRBJ1-1; CDR3aa: CACRPGGASFTEAFF
v_gene: TRBV9; j_gene: TRBJ2-7; CDR3aa: CASSLGGGSSYEQYF
v_gene: TRBV10-3; j_gene: TRBJ1-1; CDR3aa: CAISPRVNTEAFF
v_gene: TRBV19; j_gene: TRBJ1-1; CDR3aa: CASSNSRGDSFMNTEAFF
v_gene: TRBV5-1; j_gene: TRBJ2-7; CDR3aa: CASSSRDSQQYWFYEQYF
v_gene: TRBV6-2/TRBV6-3; j_gene: TRBJ2-7; CDR3aa: CASSHRGRGEQYF
v_gene: TRBV7-6; j_gene: TRBJ2-1; CDR3aa: CASSPGTSGRAPNEQFF
v_gene: TRBV6-5; j_gene: TRBJ1-2; CDR3aa: CATQPGVSGYGYTF
v_gene: TRBV18; j_gene: TRBJ2-5; CDR3aa: CASSPKPIETQYF
v_gene: TRBV28; j_gene: TRBJ1-3; CDR3aa: CASSFNRASSGNTIYF
v_gene: TRBV11-3; j_gene: TRBJ2-2; CDR3aa: CASSLVGTRGTGELFF
v_gene: TRBV5-1; j_gene: TRBJ1-2; CDR3aa: CASSSQQGALDYGYTF
v_gene: TRBV7-3; j_gene: TRBJ2-2; CDR3aa: CASSLNPAEYTGELFF
v_gene: TRBV7-7; j_gene: TRBJ2-5; CDR3aa: CASSLGLAGGQETQYF
v_gene: TRBV29-1; j_gene: TRBJ1-4; CDR3aa: CSGTTGPNEKLFF
v_gene: TRBV5-5; j_gene: TRBJ1-2; CDR3aa: CASSQPGQLYGYTF
v_gene: TRBV4-3; j_gene: TRBJ1-1; CDR3aa: CASSQERLNTEAFF
v_gene: TRBV7-9; j_gene: TRBJ2-6; CDR3aa: CASSSRLAGGNGANVLTF